The present TCR beta chain was sequenced within a study of molecular identifiers for immune sequencing clone quantification. At least ten counts were recorded for this clonotype. MiXCR was run by TCRdb on the PCR reads, yielding one entry per CDR3 protein. The sample has about 640,000 distinct CDR3 sequences, about 20% seen once. The TCR was taken from a human donor in good health. Some libraries in this study had Jurkat cell RNA spiked in. Input material: naive CD8+ T cells from blood, with Jurkat cell RNA spiked in. Subset of the sample: FACS-sorted CD8+CD4-CCR7+CD45RA+ naive T cells.

The CDR3 nucleotides read TGTGCCAGCAGCCAATTGGGACAGGGGGGTAACTACGAGCAGTACTTC. Protein sequence: CASSQLGQGGNYEQYF. The rearrangement links TRBV16 to TRBJ2-7, with 11 bases that match TRBD1. The CDR3 is 16 amino acids. CDR1 KGHSY and CDR2 FQNENV come from the germline V gene. Unmatched junction bases numbered 5, after V lost 1 base and J lost 3 bases.